This T cell receptor (beta chain) is from a study of early T cells in non-severe SARS-CoV-2 infection. In this sample, this clonotype turned up many times. Attachment of unique molecular identifiers was made to individual cDNA molecules. TCRdb itself ran the 5' RACE reads through MiXCR, one entry per CDR3 protein. The sample holds about 54,000 distinct CDR3 sequences, roughly 8.2% seen once. Sequences were derived from whole blood, sampled at baseline. The receptor was derived from an adult who was a healthcare worker with PCR-confirmed SARS-CoV-2 infection or an uninfected control (not recorded which).

The CDR3 sequence is CASSWRGGTEAFF. CDR3 coding DNA: TGTGCCAGCAGCTGGAGGGGCGGCACTGAAGCTTTCTTT. The gene calls are TRBV7-2 and TRBJ1-1; D is perhaps TRBD1 (5 bases). CDR3 size: 13 residues. Looked up from germline, CDR1 is SGHTA and CDR2 is FQGNSA. V lost 4 bases and J lost 4, with 10 bases in between.